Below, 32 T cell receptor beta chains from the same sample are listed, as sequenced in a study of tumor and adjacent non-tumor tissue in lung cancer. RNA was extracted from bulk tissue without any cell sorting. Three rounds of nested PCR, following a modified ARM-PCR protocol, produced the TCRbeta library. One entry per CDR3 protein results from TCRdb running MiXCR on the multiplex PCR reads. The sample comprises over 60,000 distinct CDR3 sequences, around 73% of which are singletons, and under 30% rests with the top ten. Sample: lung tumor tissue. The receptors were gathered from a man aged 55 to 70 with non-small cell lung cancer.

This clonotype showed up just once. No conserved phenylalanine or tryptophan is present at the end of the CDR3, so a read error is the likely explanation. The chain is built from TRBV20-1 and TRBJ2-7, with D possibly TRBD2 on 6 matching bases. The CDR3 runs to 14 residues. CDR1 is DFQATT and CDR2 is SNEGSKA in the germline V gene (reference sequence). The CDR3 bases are TGCAGTGTTAGATTAGTGGGAGGATCCTACGAGCAGTACTTG. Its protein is CSVRLVGGSYEQYL.

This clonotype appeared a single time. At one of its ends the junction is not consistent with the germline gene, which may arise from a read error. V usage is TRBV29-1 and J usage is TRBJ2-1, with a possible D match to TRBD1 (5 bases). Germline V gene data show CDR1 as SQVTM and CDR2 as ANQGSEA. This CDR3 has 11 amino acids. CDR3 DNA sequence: TGCATAGTGGACACTTACAATGAGCGGTTCTTC. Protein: CIVDTYNERFF.

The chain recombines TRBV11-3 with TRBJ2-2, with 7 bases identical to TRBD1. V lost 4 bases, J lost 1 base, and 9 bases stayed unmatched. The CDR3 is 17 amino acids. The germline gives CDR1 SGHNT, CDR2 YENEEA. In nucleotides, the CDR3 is TGTGCCAGCAGCTCCCCCTGGGACAGACGGAACACCGGGGAGCTGTTTTTT. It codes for CASSSPWDRRNTGELFF.

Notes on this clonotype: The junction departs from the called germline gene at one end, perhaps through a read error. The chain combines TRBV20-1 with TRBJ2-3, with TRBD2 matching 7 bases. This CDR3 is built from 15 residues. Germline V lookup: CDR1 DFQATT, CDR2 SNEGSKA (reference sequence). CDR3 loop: CSGVRGDFHADTHYF. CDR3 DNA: TGCAGTGGTGTACGGGGGGACTTTCATGCAGATACGCATTATTTT.

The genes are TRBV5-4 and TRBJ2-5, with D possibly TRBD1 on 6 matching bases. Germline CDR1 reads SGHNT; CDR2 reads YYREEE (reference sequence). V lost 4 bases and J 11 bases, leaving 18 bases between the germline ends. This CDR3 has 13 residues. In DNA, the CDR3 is TGTGCCAGCAGCCCGGACAGAGAAGTGACTCAGTACTTC. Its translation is CASSPDREVTQYF.

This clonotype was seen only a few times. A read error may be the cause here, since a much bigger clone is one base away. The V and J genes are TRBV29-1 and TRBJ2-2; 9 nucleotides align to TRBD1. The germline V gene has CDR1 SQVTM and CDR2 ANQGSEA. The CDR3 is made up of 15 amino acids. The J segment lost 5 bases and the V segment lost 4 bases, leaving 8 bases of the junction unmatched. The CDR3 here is CSVAGTGSFTGELFF. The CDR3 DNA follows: TGCAGCGTTGCCGGGACAGGGAGTTTTACCGGGGAGCTGTTTTTT.

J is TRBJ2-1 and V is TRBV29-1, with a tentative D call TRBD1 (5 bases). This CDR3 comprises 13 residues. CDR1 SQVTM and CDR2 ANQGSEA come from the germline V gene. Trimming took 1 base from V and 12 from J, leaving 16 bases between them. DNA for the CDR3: TGCAGCGTTGAAGGATCAAGGGGAATCGGGCAGTTCTTC. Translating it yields CSVEGSRGIGQFF.

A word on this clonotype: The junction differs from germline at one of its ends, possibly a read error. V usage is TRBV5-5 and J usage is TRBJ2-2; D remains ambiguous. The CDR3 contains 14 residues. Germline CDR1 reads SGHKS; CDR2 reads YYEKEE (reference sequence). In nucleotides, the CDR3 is TGTGCCAGCAACAAGAACCAGAACACCAGGGAGCTGTTTTTT. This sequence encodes CASNKNQNTRELFF.

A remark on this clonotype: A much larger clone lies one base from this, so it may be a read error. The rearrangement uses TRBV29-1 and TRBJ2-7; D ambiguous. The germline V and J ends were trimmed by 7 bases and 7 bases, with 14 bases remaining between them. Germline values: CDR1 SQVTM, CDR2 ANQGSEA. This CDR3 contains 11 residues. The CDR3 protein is CSAFVPKEQYF. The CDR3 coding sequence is TGCAGCGCCTTCGTCCCTAAAGAGCAGTACTTC.

CDR3 region: CSVMGSGNQFF. The CDR3 DNA reads TGCAGCGTGATGGGTAGCGGAAATCAGTTCTTC. J is TRBJ2-1 and V is TRBV29-1, with D possibly TRBD2 on 6 matching bases. The CDR3 extends over 11 amino acids. In germline, CDR1 is SQVTM, CDR2 ANQGSEA. Trimming cost V 6 bases and J 13 bases, with 16 bases left between them.

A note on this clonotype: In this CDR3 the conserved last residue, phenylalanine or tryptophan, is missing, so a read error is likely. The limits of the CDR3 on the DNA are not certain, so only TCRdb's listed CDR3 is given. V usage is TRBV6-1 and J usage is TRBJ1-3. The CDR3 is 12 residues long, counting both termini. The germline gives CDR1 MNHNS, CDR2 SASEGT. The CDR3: CASATSGNTIHY.

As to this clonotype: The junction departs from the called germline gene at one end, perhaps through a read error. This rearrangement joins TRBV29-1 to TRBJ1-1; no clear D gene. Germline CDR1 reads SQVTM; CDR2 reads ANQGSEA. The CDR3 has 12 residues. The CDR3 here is CSVVSGNTKALF. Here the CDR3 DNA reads TGCAGCGTTGTATCGGGGAACACTAAAGCTTTATTT. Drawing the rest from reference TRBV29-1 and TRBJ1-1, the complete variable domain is SAVISQKPSRDICQRGTSLTIQCQVDSQVTMMFWYRQQPGQSLTLIATANQGSEATYESGFVIDKFPISRPNLTFSTLTVSNMSPEDSSIYLCSVVSGNTKALFGQGTRLTVV.

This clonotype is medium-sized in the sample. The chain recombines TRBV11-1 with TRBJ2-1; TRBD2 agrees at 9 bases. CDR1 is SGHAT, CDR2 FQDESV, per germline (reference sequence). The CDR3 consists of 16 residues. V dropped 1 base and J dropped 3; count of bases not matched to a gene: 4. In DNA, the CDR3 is TGTGCCAGCAGCTTAGGTATACTAGCGGGCTACAATGAGCAGTTCTTC. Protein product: CASSLGILAGYNEQFF.

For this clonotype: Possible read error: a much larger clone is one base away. The CDR3 protein is CASSEEPGSQGGIQYF. The CDR3 DNA follows: TGTGCCAGCAGTGAAGAGCCGGGCTCTCAGGGGGGGATTCAGTACTTC. The rearrangement uses TRBV6-1 and TRBJ2-4; the D gene could be TRBD1 or TRBD2 (7 bases each). The CDR3 has 16 amino acids. The germline V and J ends were trimmed by 1 base and 10 bases, with 20 bases remaining between them. Germline V gene data show CDR1 as MNHNS and CDR2 as SASEGT.

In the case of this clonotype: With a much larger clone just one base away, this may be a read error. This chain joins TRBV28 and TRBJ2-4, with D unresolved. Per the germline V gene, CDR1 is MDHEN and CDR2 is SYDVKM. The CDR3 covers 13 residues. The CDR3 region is CASSLSSWGIQNF. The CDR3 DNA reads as TGTGCCAGCAGTTTATCCAGTTGGGGAATTCAGAACTTC.

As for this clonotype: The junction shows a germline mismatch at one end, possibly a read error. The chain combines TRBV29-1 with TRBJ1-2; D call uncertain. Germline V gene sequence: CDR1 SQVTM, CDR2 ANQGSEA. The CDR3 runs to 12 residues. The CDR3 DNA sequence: TGCAGCGTTGCAGTGTGTAACTATGGCTATACCTTC. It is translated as CSVAVCNYGYTF.

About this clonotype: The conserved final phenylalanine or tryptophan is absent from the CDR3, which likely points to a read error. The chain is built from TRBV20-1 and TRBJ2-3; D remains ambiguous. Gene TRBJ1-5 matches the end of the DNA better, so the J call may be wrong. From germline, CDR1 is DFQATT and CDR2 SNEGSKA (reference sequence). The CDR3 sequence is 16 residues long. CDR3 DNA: TGCAATGCTACACCCCCGCCCAGCGGGAGCACAGATACGCAGCATTAT. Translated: CNATPPPSGSTDTQHY.

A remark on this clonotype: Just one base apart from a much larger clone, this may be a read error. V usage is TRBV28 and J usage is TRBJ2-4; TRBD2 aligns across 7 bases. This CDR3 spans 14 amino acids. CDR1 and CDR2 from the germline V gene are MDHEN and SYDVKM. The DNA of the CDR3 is TGTGCCAGCAGTAAGGCGGGAGCCAAAAACGTTCAGTACTTC. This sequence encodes CASSKAGAKNVQYF.

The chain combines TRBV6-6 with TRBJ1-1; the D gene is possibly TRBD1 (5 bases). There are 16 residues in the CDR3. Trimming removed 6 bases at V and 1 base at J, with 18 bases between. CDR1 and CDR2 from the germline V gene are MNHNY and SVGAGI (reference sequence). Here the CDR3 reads CASRHSGMGENTEAFF. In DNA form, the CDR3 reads TGTGCCAGCAGACATAGCGGAATGGGGGAGAACACTGAAGCTTTCTTT.

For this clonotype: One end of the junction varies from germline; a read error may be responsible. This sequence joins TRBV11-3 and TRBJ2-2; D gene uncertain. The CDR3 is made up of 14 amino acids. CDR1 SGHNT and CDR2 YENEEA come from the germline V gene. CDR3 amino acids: CASSLAANTGELIF. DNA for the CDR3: TGTGCCAGCAGCTTAGCAGCCAACACCGGAGAGCTGATTTTT.

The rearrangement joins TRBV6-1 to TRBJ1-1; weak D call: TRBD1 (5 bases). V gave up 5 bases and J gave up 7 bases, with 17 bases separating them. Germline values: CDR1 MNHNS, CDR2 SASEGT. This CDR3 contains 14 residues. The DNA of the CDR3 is TGTGCCAGCAGTTTCGGTGAGGGGCACGATGAAGCTTTCTTT. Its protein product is CASSFGEGHDEAFF.

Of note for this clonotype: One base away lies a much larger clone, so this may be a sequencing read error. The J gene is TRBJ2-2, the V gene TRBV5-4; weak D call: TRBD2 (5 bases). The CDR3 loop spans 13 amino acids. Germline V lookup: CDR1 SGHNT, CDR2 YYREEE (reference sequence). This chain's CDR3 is CASSFGVTGELLF. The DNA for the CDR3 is TGTGCCAGCAGCTTCGGGGTGACCGGGGAGCTGTTATTT.

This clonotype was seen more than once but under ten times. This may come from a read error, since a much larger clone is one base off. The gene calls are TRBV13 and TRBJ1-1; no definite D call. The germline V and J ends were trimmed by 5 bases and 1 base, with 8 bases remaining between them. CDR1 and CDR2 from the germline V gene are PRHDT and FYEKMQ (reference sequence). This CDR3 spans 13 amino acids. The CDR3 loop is CASSPTQNTEAFF. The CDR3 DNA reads TGTGCCAGCAGCCCGACCCAGAACACTGAAGCTTTCTTT.

This CDR3 is CSVLGQVSWETQYF. The CDR3 nucleotides are TGCAGTGTATTGGGTCAGGTGAGTTGGGAGACCCAGTACTTC. V and J are TRBV20-1 and TRBJ2-5; no clear D. The CDR3 is made up of 14 amino acids. Germline loops: CDR1 DFQATT, CDR2 SNEGSKA (reference sequence). The V end lost 7 bases, the J end lost 5 bases, and 20 bases lay between the germline ends.

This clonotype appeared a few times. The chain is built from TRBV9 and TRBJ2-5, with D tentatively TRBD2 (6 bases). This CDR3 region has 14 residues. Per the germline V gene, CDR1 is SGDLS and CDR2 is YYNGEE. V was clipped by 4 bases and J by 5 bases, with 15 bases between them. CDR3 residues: CASSKDGSSETQYF. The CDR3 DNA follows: TGTGCCAGCAGCAAAGACGGGAGCAGTGAGACCCAGTACTTC.

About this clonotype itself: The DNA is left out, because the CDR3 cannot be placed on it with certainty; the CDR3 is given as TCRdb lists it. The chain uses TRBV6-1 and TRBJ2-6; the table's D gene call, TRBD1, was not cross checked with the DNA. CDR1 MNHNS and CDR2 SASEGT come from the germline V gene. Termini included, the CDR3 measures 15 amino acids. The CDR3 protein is CASLRFGAGANVLAF.

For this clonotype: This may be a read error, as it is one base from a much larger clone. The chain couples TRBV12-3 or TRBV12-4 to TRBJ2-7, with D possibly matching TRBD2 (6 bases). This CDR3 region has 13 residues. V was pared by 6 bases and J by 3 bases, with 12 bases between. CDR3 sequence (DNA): TGTGCCAGCAGCCAGGGACTGAACTACGAGCAGTACTTC. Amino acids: CASSQGLNYEQYF.

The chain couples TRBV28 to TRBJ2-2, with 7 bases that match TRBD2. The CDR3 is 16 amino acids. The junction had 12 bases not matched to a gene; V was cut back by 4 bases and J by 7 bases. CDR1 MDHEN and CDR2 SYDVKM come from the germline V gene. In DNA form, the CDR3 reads TGTGCCAGCAGTTCTACCGGGACTACCTACAGCGGGGAGCTGTTTTTT. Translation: CASSSTGTTYSGELFF.

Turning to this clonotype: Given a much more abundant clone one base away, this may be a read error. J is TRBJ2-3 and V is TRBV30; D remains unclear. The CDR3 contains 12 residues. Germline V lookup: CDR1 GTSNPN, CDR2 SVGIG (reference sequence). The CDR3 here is CDWSVGADTQYF. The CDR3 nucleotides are TGTGACTGGAGTGTAGGTGCAGATACGCAGTATTTT.

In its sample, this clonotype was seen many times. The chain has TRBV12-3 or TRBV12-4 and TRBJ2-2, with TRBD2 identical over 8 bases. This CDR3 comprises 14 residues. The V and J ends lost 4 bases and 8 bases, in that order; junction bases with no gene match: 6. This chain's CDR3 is CASSSGLEVGELFF. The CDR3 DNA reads TGTGCCAGCAGTTCGGGACTAGAGGTAGGGGAGCTGTTTTTT.

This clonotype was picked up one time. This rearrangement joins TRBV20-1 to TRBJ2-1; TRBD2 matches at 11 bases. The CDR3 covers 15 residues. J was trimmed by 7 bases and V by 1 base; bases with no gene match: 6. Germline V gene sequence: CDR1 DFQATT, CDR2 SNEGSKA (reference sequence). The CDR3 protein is CSARVETSGTNEQFF. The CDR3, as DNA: TGCAGTGCTAGAGTCGAGACTAGCGGGACGAATGAGCAGTTCTTC.

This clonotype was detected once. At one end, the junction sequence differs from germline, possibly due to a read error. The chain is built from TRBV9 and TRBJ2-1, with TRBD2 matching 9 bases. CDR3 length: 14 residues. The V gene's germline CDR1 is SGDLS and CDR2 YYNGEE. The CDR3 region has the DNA TGTGCCAACAGCGTAGGACTAGCGTCGAATGAGCAGTTCTTC. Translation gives CANSVGLASNEQFF.